Listed below are T cell receptor beta chains from one sample, sequenced in a study of human T cells and chemical hapten exposure. TCRdb itself ran the RACE reads through MiXCR, one entry per CDR3 protein. The sample contains 350,000 or so distinct CDR3 sequences, around 7% of which appear only once. Source: whole blood, taken in connection with sensitization to the hapten diphenylcyclopropenone (DPC). The receptors shown here come from a woman aged 18-29 years with alopecia areata. Some clones in this sample may be carry-over from other donors' samples. CDR3s include the opening cysteine and the closing phenylalanine or tryptophan. A D gene is named only where the DNA matches it firmly. Clone size is not always given. Where it is, it says once, few, many or a class for expanded clones.

>.|few|TRBV15|TRBJ2-5
CATSRDRGTQETQYF
TGTGCCACCAGCAGAGATCGGGGGACGCAAGAGACCCAGTACTTC
>.|.|TRBV6-2/TRBV6-3|TRBJ1-5
CASSYVSSNQPQHF
TGTGCCAGCAGTTACGTTTCTTCCAATCAGCCCCAGCATTTT
>.|few|TRBV7-3|TRBJ2-2
CASSSSVAGELFF
TGTGCCAGCAGCTCAAGCGTGGCCGGGGAGCTGTTTTTT
>TRBD1|.|TRBV7-6|TRBJ1-5
CASSPPGDRGSYSNQPQHF
TGTGCCAGCAGCCCCCCGGGGGACAGGGGATCTTATAGCAATCAGCCCCAGCATTTT
>TRBD2|.|TRBV14|TRBJ2-5
CASSQVSGGPRTQYF
TGTGCCAGCAGCCAAGTTTCGGGGGGGCCCCGGACCCAGTACTTC
>.|.|TRBV5-3|TRBJ1-3
CAAYRENGNTIYF
TGTGCTGCTTACCGGGAAAACGGAAACACCATATATTTT
>.|.|TRBV12-3/TRBV12-4|TRBJ1-6
CASSLGRGSPLHF
TGTGCCAGCAGTTTGGGACGAGGATCACCCCTCCACTTT
>.|few|TRBV29-1|TRBJ1-1
CSVETGGEEAFF
TGCAGCGTTGAAACGGGAGGGGAAGAAGCTTTCTTT
>.|many|TRBV5-1|TRBJ2-1
CASSLASQGNNEQFF
TGCGCCAGCAGCTTAGCCTCCCAGGGTAACAATGAGCAGTTCTTC
>TRBD2|.|TRBV29-1|TRBJ2-3
CSVGLAGGLGNTQYF
TGCAGCGTTGGTCTAGCGGGGGGGCTGGGAAATACGCAGTATTTT
>TRBD1|many|TRBV10-3|TRBJ1-2
CAISNGQGGYGYTF
TGTGCCATCAGCAACGGACAGGGCGGCTATGGCTACACCTTC
>.|many|TRBV6-5|TRBJ1-5
CASQDGSNQPQHF
TGTGCCAGCCAAGACGGTAGCAATCAGCCCCAGCATTTT
>.|many|TRBV6-2/TRBV6-3|TRBJ1-2
CASSYLTRDLAVSGYTF
TGTGCCAGCAGTTACCTCACCCGGGATTTGGCTGTCTCGGGCTACACCTTC
>.|.|TRBV2|TRBJ1-1
CASSVWETEAFF
TGTGCCAGCAGCGTGTGGGAAACTGAAGCTTTCTTT
>.|many|TRBV25-1|TRBJ2-3
CASSDRGSGQYF
TGTGCCAGCAGTGATAGGGGATCGGGGCAGTATTTT
>.|many|TRBV19|TRBJ1-5
CATEGGTGAGLNQPQHF
TGTGCCACCGAGGGGGGGACGGGCGCGGGGCTCAATCAGCCCCAGCATTTT
>TRBD2|few|TRBV10-3|TRBJ2-7
CAISVKRGAGHEQYF
TGTGCCATCAGTGTTAAGCGGGGGGCCGGCCACGAGCAGTACTTC
>.|.|TRBV4-3|TRBJ1-3
CASSQDRGVGSTIYF
TGCGCCAGCAGCCAAGATCGGGGGGTAGGGAGCACCATATATTTT
>.|.|TRBV28|TRBJ2-2
CASSLRLDSQNTGELFF
TGTGCCAGCAGTTTAAGACTTGACTCCCAAAACACCGGGGAGCTGTTTTTT
>TRBD2|many|TRBV4-3|TRBJ2-1
CASSQDTGGHNEQFF
TGCGCCAGCAGCCAAGATACGGGGGGGCACAATGAGCAGTTCTTC
>.|many|TRBV12-3/TRBV12-4|TRBJ1-6
CASSTRDGYNSPLHF
TGTGCCAGCAGTACGAGGGACGGGTATAATTCACCCCTCCACTTT
>.|.|TRBV2|TRBJ2-3
CASNRPFTSDTQYF
TGTGCCAGCAACAGACCCTTCACCTCAGATACGCAGTATTTT
>.|few|TRBV5-1|TRBJ1-1
CASSLNQGKNTEAFF
TGCGCCAGCAGCCTGAATCAGGGGAAGAACACTGAAGCTTTCTTT
>.|few|TRBV5-4|TRBJ1-1
CASSFKDPVAEAFF
TGTGCCAGCAGCTTTAAGGACCCAGTGGCTGAAGCTTTCTTT
>TRBD2|few|TRBV3-1|TRBJ2-5
CASSHLAGGETQYF
TGTGCCAGCAGCCACCTAGCGGGAGGTGAGACCCAGTACTTC
>.|many|TRBV25-1|TRBJ2-3
CASSESGWEDTQYF
TGTGCCAGCAGTGAATCAGGCTGGGAGGATACGCAGTATTTT
>.|.|TRBV6-2/TRBV6-3|TRBJ1-1
CASSYLAANTEAFF
TGTGCCAGCAGTTACTTGGCAGCGAACACTGAAGCTTTCTTT
>.|few|TRBV4-2|TRBJ1-3
CASSQDWSGHRSGNTIYF
TGTGCCAGCAGCCAAGATTGGTCTGGCCACCGCTCTGGAAACACCATATATTTT
>.|.|TRBV25-1|TRBJ1-1
CASSASLVRTEEAFF
TGTGCCAGCAGTGCGAGTTTGGTGCGGACCGAGGAAGCTTTCTTT
>.|many|TRBV6-2/TRBV6-3|TRBJ2-3
CASSYSHLRAESDTQYF
TGTGCCAGCAGTTACTCGCACTTAAGAGCTGAATCAGATACGCAGTATTTT
>.|many|TRBV6-2/TRBV6-3|TRBJ2-1
CASSKGQLSSYNEQFF
TGTGCCAGCAGTAAAGGACAGCTGAGCTCCTACAATGAGCAGTTCTTC
>TRBD2|many|TRBV7-6|TRBJ2-3
CASSLFEASGTDTQYF
TGTGCCAGCAGCTTATTTGAGGCTAGCGGGACAGATACGCAGTATTTT
>TRBD2|.|TRBV12-3/TRBV12-4|TRBJ2-1
CASSLGQAGEVVDEQFF
TGTGCCAGCAGTTTGGGTCAAGCGGGGGAGGTTGTTGATGAGCAGTTCTTC
>.|.|TRBV10-3|TRBJ1-1
CAISGPYTEAFF
TGTGCCATCAGTGGGCCCTACACTGAAGCTTTCTTT
>.|many|TRBV12-3/TRBV12-4|TRBJ1-1
CASSLVSRNTEAFF
TGTGCCAGCAGTTTAGTCAGTAGGAACACTGAAGCTTTCTTT
>TRBD1|many|TRBV11-1|TRBJ1-2
CASSPLTGEYGYTF
TGTGCCAGCAGCCCCCTAACAGGGGAGTATGGCTACACCTTC
>.|many|TRBV6-5|TRBJ2-3
CASKITSPSTDTQYF
TGTGCCAGCAAGATAACATCTCCGAGCACAGATACGCAGTATTTT
>.|.|TRBV20-1|TRBJ1-1
CSAGRPLGRTEAFF
TGCAGTGCTGGACGACCCTTGGGACGGACTGAAGCTTTCTTT
>TRBD2|many|TRBV6-1|TRBJ2-1
CASSPGLAGGGHEQFF
TGTGCCAGCAGCCCGGGACTAGCGGGGGGGGGTCATGAGCAGTTCTTC
>.|few|TRBV12-3/TRBV12-4|TRBJ2-1
CASSLGAETGYEQFF
TGTGCCAGCAGTTTAGGGGCAGAAACGGGCTATGAGCAGTTCTTC
>.|.|TRBV11-2|TRBJ1-1
CASSLVKGPNTEAFF
TGTGCCAGCAGCTTAGTGAAAGGCCCAAACACTGAAGCTTTCTTT
>.|.|TRBV20-1|TRBJ1-1
CSARDLGRKGPEAFF
TGCAGTGCTAGAGATCTTGGGAGAAAAGGGCCCGAAGCTTTCTTT
>TRBD2|many|TRBV9|TRBJ2-7
CASSAQGLAYEQYF
TGTGCCAGCAGCGCCCAGGGACTAGCGTACGAGCAGTACTTC
>.|few|TRBV6-5|TRBJ1-6
CASSYEGEGDSPLHF
TGTGCCAGCAGTTACGAGGGTGAGGGTGATTCACCCCTCCACTTT
>.|many|TRBV10-3|TRBJ2-5
CAISGSRVYQETQYF
TGTGCCATCAGTGGTTCCAGGGTGTACCAAGAGACCCAGTACTTC
>.|many|TRBV12-3/TRBV12-4|TRBJ1-4
CASSSTFARASADEKLFF
TGTGCCAGCAGTTCCACTTTCGCCAGGGCGTCGGCAGACGAAAAACTGTTTTTT
>.|many|TRBV27|TRBJ2-1
CASSLVRVVYNEQFF
TGTGCCAGCAGTTTAGTCAGAGTCGTATACAATGAGCAGTTCTTC
>.|.|TRBV12-3/TRBV12-4|TRBJ2-5
CASSSADEYQETQYF
TGTGCCAGCAGTTCCGCAGATGAGTACCAAGAGACCCAGTACTTC
>.|many|TRBV28|TRBJ2-7
CASGMVRYPEGYEQYF
TGTGCCAGCGGGATGGTGCGGTACCCCGAGGGTTACGAGCAGTACTTC
>TRBD2|.|TRBV4-3|TRBJ2-5
CASSQDQGGGALETQYF
TGCGCCAGCAGCCAAGATCAGGGCGGGGGGGCCTTGGAGACCCAGTACTTC
>TRBD1|.|TRBV4-2|TRBJ1-1
CASSQDAFGTGKWNTEAFF
TGTGCCAGCAGCCAAGATGCATTTGGGACAGGGAAATGGAACACTGAAGCTTTCTTT
>.|.|TRBV19|TRBJ1-5
CASSIVYYSNQPQHF
TGTGCCAGTAGTATAGTTTATTATAGCAATCAGCCCCAGCATTTT
>.|many|TRBV4-2|TRBJ1-6
CASSQGGPLHF
TGTGCCAGCAGCCAAGGGGGTCCCCTCCACTTT
>.|few|TRBV20-1|TRBJ1-5
CSARPPNQPQHF
TGCAGTGCTAGACCCCCCAATCAGCCCCAGCATTTT
>TRBD1|few|TRBV5-1|TRBJ2-3
CASSGTGGRADTQYF
TGCGCCAGCAGCGGGACAGGGGGAAGGGCAGATACGCAGTATTTT
>.|few|TRBV4-2|TRBJ1-5
CASSSWVGQPQHF
TGTGCCAGCAGCAGCTGGGTAGGTCAGCCCCAGCATTTT
>.|many|TRBV9|TRBJ2-7
CASSAEQGYEQYF
TGTGCCAGCAGCGCCGAACAGGGTTACGAGCAGTACTTC
>.|few|TRBV12-3/TRBV12-4|TRBJ2-3
CASSLREVDTQYF
TGTGCCAGCAGTTTGAGGGAAGTGGATACGCAGTATTTT
>.|.|TRBV18|TRBJ1-5
CASSPRNPGADSNQPQHF
TGTGCCAGCTCACCGCGCAACCCCGGTGCGGATAGCAATCAGCCCCAGCATTTT